The 14 T cell receptor beta chains listed next were all sequenced from one sample in a study of early T cells in non-severe SARS-CoV-2 infection. TCRdb ran MiXCR on the 5' RACE reads and lists one entry per CDR3 protein. The sample has 20,000 to 30,000 distinct CDR3 sequences, over 3.5% seen once. Sequencing was carried out using whole blood. These receptors all come from an adult who was a healthcare worker with PCR-confirmed SARS-CoV-2 infection or an uninfected control (not recorded which).

This clonotype was seen ten or more times. The genes are TRBV5-6 and TRBJ2-1, with TRBD2 matching over 9 bases. The CDR3 sequence is 16 residues long. Germline lookup yields CDR1 SGHDT and CDR2 YYEEEE. V lost 4 bases to trimming and J lost 4 bases; unmatched junction nucleotides: 9. The CDR3 region has the DNA TGTGCCAGCAGCAGGATGGTAGCGGGAGCATACAATGAGCAGTTCTTC. It codes for CASSRMVAGAYNEQFF. The full variable domain, rest sourced from reference TRBV5-6 and TRBJ2-1, is DAGVTQSPTHLIKTRGQQVTLRCSPKSGHDTVSWYQQALGQGPQFIFQYYEEEERQRGNFPDRFSGHQFPNYSSELNVNALLLGDSALYLCASSRMVAGAYNEQFFGPGTRLTVL.

There are many counts of this clonotype. The rearrangement uses TRBV15 and TRBJ1-2; D ambiguous. Germline assignment: CDR1 LNHNV and CDR2 YYDKDF (reference sequence). Trimming left V 1 base short and J 6 bases short, with 18 bases between. The CDR3 runs 16 residues. The CDR3 DNA is TGTGCCACCAGCAGAGGAGTTAGTCCTTCGGACGATGGCTACACCTTC. This gives the protein CATSRGVSPSDDGYTF.

This clonotype was counted ten times or more. The chain combines TRBV29-1 with TRBJ2-5; D is perhaps TRBD2 (6 bases). There are 12 residues in the CDR3. CDR1 SQVTM and CDR2 ANQGSEA come from the germline V gene. The V end was cut by 8 bases, the J end by 2 bases, with 12 bases between. CDR3 coding DNA: TGCAGCCCTGGGGAGGCACAAGAGACCCAGTACTTC. Its protein product is CSPGEAQETQYF.

This clonotype was recorded many times. This chain links TRBV12-3 or TRBV12-4 with TRBJ2-7; the match to TRBD1 covers 10 bases. The trim removed 5 bases at V and 0 bases at J, leaving 10 bases unmatched. The CDR3 has 17 residues. Here the CDR3 DNA reads TGTGCCAGCAGTCCTCTCGGACAGGGGGTAAGCTCCTACGAGCAGTACTTC. Its protein is CASSPLGQGVSSYEQYF.

At least ten counts were recorded for this clonotype. The V and J genes are TRBV3-2 and TRBJ2-5; the table's D call, TRBD2, was not checked against the DNA. TRBV3-2 is noted as a pseudogene. The CDR3 extends over 18 amino acids. The CDR3 spells CASGGAGGSRLYQETQYF. In DNA form, the CDR3 reads TGTGCCAGTGGGGGAGCGGGAGGGTCCCGCCTATATCAAGAGACCCAGTACTTC.

V and J are TRBV7-9 and TRBJ2-3, with 7 bases aligning to TRBD2. Unmatched junction bases numbered 9, after V lost 5 bases and J lost 4 bases. Germline values: CDR1 SEHNR, CDR2 FQNEAQ (reference sequence). This CDR3 is built from 15 residues. CDR3 region: CASSTFAGEADTQYF. The CDR3 DNA follows: TGTGCCAGCAGCACCTTTGCGGGGGAGGCAGATACGCAGTATTTT.

At least ten counts were recorded for this clonotype. The chain combines TRBV7-8 with TRBJ2-5, with 9 bases aligning to TRBD1. Germline CDR1 reads SGHVS; CDR2 reads FQNEAQ. V shed 8 bases, J shed 0 bases, and the junction held 13 bases outside the gene matches. The CDR3 is made up of 17 amino acids. CDR3 DNA sequence: TGTGCCAGCGGAAGTCCGGACAGGGGTTTGTACCAAGAGACCCAGTACTTC. Translated, it gives CASGSPDRGLYQETQYF.

In this sample, this clonotype turned up many times. V is TRBV20-1 and J is TRBJ2-3, with TRBD2 matching 7 bases. The V gene's germline CDR1 is DFQATT and CDR2 SNEGSKA (reference sequence). The CDR3 sequence is 15 residues long. The V gene end was trimmed by 6 bases and the J gene end by 1 base; junction bases not matched to a gene: 10. CDR3 residues: CSAGRRGWGTDTQYF. CDR3 bases: TGCAGTGCCGGGAGGCGGGGATGGGGCACAGATACGCAGTATTTT.

This clonotype showed up many times. The chain combines TRBV6-1 with TRBJ2-7; D uncertain. The CDR3 is made up of 11 amino acids. Germline CDR1 and CDR2: MNHNS and SASEGT. Between the trimmed V and J ends, which lost 1 base and 3 bases, there was a span of 1 base. In DNA form, the CDR3 reads TGTGCCAGCAGTGAAGACTACGAGCAGTACTTC. Encoded protein: CASSEDYEQYF.

The sample holds many counts of this clonotype. The chain carries TRBV13 and TRBJ2-1, with D perhaps matching TRBD2 (6 bases). CDR1 and CDR2 from the germline V gene are PRHDT and FYEKMQ (reference sequence). V was shortened by 2 bases and J by 8 bases, with 19 bases between the two germline ends. The CDR3 has 16 residues. DNA for the CDR3: TGTGCCAGCAGCTTAAGCCTCGGGGCCGGGGGAGATGAGCAGTTCTTC. Translated: CASSLSLGAGGDEQFF.

This clonotype was seen only a few times. The V and J genes are TRBV14 and TRBJ1-1; D is perhaps TRBD1 (5 bases). The CDR3 is 17 residues long. V lost 0 bases, J lost 5 bases, and 19 bases lay in between. CDR1 and CDR2 from the germline V gene are SGHDN and FVKESK. The CDR3 here is CASSQEVKARGATEAFF. In DNA form, the CDR3 reads TGTGCCAGCAGCCAAGAAGTGAAGGCAAGGGGAGCGACTGAAGCTTTCTTT. The whole variable domain, remainder taken from reference TRBV14 and TRBJ1-1, is EAGVTQFPSHSVIEKGQTVTLRCDPISGHDNLYWYRRVMGKEIKFLLHFVKESKQDESGMPNNRFLAERTGGTYSTLKVQPAELEDSGVYFCASSQEVKARGATEAFFGQGTRLTVV.

This clonotype appeared many times. The V call is TRBV20-1, the J call TRBJ1-1; 10 bases are shared with TRBD1. The CDR3 is made up of 17 amino acids. Germline-derived CDR1 and CDR2 are DFQATT and SNEGSKA (reference sequence). Trimming cost V 0 bases and J 6 bases; bases outside gene matches: 13. CDR3 residues: CSARDGTGEFFRPEAFF. The CDR3 DNA follows: TGCAGTGCTAGAGACGGGACAGGGGAGTTTTTCCGTCCTGAAGCTTTCTTT.

This clonotype was counted a few times. This rearrangement joins TRBV2 to TRBJ2-7, with D possibly being TRBD2 (6 bases). Germline V gene sequence: CDR1 SNHLY, CDR2 FYNNEI. This CDR3 has 14 amino acids. With 7 bases removed from V and 0 bases from J, the gap between germline ends came to 13 bases. The CDR3 DNA reads TGTGCCAGCAAGTATGGGCGGGACTCCTACGAGCAGTACTTC. It specifies CASKYGRDSYEQYF.

This clonotype was recorded at least ten times. V gene TRBV5-1 combines with J gene TRBJ2-5; 15 positions agree with TRBD2. V trimming: 3 bases; J trimming: 2 bases; junction bases outside the gene matches: 2. Germline V gives CDR1 SGHRS, CDR2 YFSETQ. The CDR3 spans 16 residues. This chain's CDR3 is CASSSGLAGGQETQYF. CDR3 in DNA: TGCGCCAGCAGCTCCGGACTAGCGGGAGGGCAAGAGACCCAGTACTTC. The variable domain in full, completed from reference TRBV5-1 and TRBJ2-5, reads KAGVTQTPRYLIKTRGQQVTLSCSPISGHRSVSWYQQTPGQGLQFLFEYFSETQRNKGNFPGRFSGRQFSNSRSEMNVSTLELGDSALYLCASSSGLAGGQETQYFGPGTRLLVL.